A single TCR beta chain is shown here with its context. Data came from immunoSEQ multiplex PCR; TCRdb stores just in-frame clones and leaves some out. Here the sample spans more than 200,000 clones, about 87% being singletons. These data originate in a study of blood T cell repertoires in COVID-19. Study context: Samples representing acute and convalescent COVID-19 were sourced from the United States, Italy and Spain.

The Seattle patients, enrolled during active infection, were followed longitudinally. The sequenced sample consisted of peripheral blood. The sequence was obtained from a woman aged 55-69 years with COVID-19, enrolled during active disease.

This CDR3 is CASSQTPGEGAGYTF. DNA for the CDR3: TGCGCCAGCAGCCAAACCCCTGGGGAGGGTGCCGGCTACACCTTC. The chain couples TRBV4-3 to TRBJ1-2; no clear D. V was trimmed by 2 bases and J by 8 bases, leaving 18 bases between them. This CDR3 is built from 15 residues. The V gene's germline CDR1 is LGHNA and CDR2 YSLEER.